This T cell receptor (beta chain) was captured by sequencing in a study of shared clonotypes between healthy human individuals. Germline lookup yields CDR1 MNHEY and CDR2 SMNVEV (reference sequence). Trimming took 5 bases from V and 9 from J; bases not matched to a gene: 7. CDR3 size: 13 residues. Overall study findings and caveats: Around 5% was the fraction of naive CD4 clonotypes found shared across four donors. Tissues were not sampled, only blood, and their repertoires likely differ.

Concerning this clone: Its antigen is not known.

The naive CD8 fraction comprised CD45RO-negative cells positively selected for CCR7 and excluded terminally differentiated effector memory CD45RA+ cells. Authors' data handling: In the immunoSEQ data, sequences were junction-only and lacked quality scores, so filtering differed. Clones were sequenced by immunoSEQ multiplex PCR, and TCRdb holds only the in-frame ones, with some missing. That table is the source of V, J and clone size, and D and trimming were worked out from the DNA. The sample comprises roughly 550,000 clones, roughly 96% of which are singletons, and roughly 0.1% rests with the top ten.

The sequence came from a woman under 40 in good health. V gene TRBV27 combines with J gene TRBJ2-1, with 7 nucleotides matching TRBD1. The source material was naive CD8+ T cells sorted from blood. The CDR3 spells CASSLTGAGEQFF. The CDR3 DNA sequence: TGTGCCAGCAGTCTCACAGGGGCCGGTGAGCAGTTCTTC.